This T cell receptor beta chain came from a study of CD8 T cells in ankylosing spondylitis. This clonotype has only a few counts. Library preparation for TCR beta used quantitative 5'-RACE with molecular barcodes. TCRdb re-called the 5' RACE reads with MiXCR, one entry per CDR3 protein. Of 350,000 or so distinct CDR3 sequences listed, 14% to 15% are singletons. The sequence was obtained from a male donor with ankylosing spondylitis or in good health (not recorded which). Sequencing was performed on blood, either unsorted or a sorted T cell fraction (not recorded which).

In nucleotides, the CDR3 is TGTGCCAGCAGTCCACGGAACCACTCCTACGAGCAGTACTTC. Encoded protein: CASSPRNHSYEQYF. The V and J genes are TRBV6-2 or TRBV6-3 and TRBJ2-7; no clear D gene. V dropped 5 bases and J dropped 0 bases, with 11 bases sitting between them. The germline V gene has CDR1 MNHEY and CDR2 SVGEGT. This CDR3 spans 14 amino acids.